One T cell receptor beta chain is described in this entry. Germline loops: CDR1 MNHEY, CDR2 SVGAGI. Trimming cost V 5 bases and J 7 bases; bases outside gene matches: 6. The CDR3 is 14 residues long. This specimen belongs to a study of OX40 agonist ivuxolimab in advanced cancers. Sequencing was performed with immunoSEQ multiplex PCR; in TCRdb, only in-frame clones are kept and a portion is missing. The sample lists 60,000 to 80,000 clones; about 82% were seen once. Specimen: CD4+ or CD8+ T cells sorted from blood, collected in a trial of the OX40 agonist ivuxolimab. The origin of this receptor is an adult with an advanced solid tumor such as melanoma, head and neck, liver or kidney cancer. The rearrangement uses TRBV6-5 and TRBJ2-1; 9 bases are shared with TRBD2. The CDR3 region is CASSPGLASNEQFF. As DNA, the CDR3 is TGTGCCAGCAGTCCGGGACTAGCTTCGAATGAGCAGTTCTTC.